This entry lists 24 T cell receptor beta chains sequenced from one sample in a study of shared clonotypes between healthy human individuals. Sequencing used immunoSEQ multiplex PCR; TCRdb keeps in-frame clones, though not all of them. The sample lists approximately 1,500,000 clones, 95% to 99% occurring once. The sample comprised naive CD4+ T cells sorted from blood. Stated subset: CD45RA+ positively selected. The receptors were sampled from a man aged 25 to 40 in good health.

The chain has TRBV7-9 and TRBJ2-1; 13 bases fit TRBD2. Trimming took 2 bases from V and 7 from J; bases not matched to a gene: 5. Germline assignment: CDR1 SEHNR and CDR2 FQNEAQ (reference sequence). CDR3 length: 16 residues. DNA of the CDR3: TGTGCCAGCAGCTTAAGGACTAGCGGGAGTAGGAATGAGCAGTTCTTC. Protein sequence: CASSLRTSGSRNEQFF.

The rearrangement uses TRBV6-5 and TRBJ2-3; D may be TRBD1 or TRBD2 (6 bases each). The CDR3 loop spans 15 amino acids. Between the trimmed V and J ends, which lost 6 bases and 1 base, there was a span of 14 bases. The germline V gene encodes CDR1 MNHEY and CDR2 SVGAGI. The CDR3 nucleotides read TGTGCCAGCAGCATCCTGAGGGGGGGCACAGATACGCAGTATTTT. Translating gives CASSILRGGTDTQYF.

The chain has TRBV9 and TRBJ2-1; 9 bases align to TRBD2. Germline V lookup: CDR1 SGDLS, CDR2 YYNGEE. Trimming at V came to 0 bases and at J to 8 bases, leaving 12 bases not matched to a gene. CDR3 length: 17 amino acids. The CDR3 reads CASSVVGSGSFIDEQFF. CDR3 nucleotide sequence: TGTGCCAGCAGCGTAGTCGGTAGCGGGAGCTTTATCGATGAGCAGTTCTTC.

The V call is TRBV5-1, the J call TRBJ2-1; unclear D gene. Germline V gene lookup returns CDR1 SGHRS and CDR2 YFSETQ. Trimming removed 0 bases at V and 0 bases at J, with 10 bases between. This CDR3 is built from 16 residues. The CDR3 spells CASSLVQQSSYNEQFF. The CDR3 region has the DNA TGCGCCAGCAGCTTGGTACAACAGAGCTCCTACAATGAGCAGTTCTTC. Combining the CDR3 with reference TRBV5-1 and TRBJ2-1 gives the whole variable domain KAGVTQTPRYLIKTRGQQVTLSCSPISGHRSVSWYQQTPGQGLQFLFEYFSETQRNKGNFPGRFSGRQFSNSRSEMNVSTLELGDSALYLCASSLVQQSSYNEQFFGPGTRLTVL.

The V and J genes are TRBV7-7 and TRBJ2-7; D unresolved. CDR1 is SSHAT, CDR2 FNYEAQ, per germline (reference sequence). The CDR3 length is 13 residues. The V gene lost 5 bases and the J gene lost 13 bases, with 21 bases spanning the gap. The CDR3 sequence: CASSRDSGGIQYF. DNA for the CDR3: TGTGCCAGCAGCCGAGACTCCGGTGGTATTCAATACTTC. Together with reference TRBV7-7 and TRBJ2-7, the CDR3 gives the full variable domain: GAGVSQSPRYKVTKRGQDVTLRCDPISSHATLYWYQQALGQGPEFLTYFNYEAQPDKSGLPSDRFSAERPEGSISTLTIQRTEQRDSAMYRCASSRDSGGIQYFGPGTRLTVT.

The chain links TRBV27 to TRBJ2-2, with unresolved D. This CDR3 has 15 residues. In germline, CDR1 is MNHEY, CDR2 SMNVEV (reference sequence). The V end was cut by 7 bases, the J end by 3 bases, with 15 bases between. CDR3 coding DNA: TGTGCCAGCACCCGCATCACTGGGTACACCGGGGAGCTGTTTTTT. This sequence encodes CASTRITGYTGELFF.

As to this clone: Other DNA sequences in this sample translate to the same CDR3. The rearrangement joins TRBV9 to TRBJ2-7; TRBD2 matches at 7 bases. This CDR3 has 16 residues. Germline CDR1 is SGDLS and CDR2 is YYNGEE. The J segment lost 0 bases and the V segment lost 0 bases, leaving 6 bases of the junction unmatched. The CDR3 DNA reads TGTGCCAGCAGCGTAGGAGTAGCGGGCCACTCCTACGAGCAGTACTTC. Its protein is CASSVGVAGHSYEQYF.

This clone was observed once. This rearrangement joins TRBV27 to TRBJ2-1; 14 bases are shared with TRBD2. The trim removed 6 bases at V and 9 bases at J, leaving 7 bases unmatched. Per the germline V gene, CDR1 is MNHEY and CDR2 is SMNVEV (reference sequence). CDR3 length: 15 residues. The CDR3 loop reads CASRPGLAGAVEQFF. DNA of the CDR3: TGTGCCAGCAGGCCGGGACTAGCGGGAGCTGTTGAGCAGTTCTTC.

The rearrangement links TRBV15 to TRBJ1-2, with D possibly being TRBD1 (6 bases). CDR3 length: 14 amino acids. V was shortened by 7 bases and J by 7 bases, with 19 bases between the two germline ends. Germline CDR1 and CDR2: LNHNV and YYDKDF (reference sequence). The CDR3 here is CATNPGHLMGGYTF. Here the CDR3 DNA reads TGTGCCACCAATCCGGGACATCTTATGGGTGGCTACACCTTC. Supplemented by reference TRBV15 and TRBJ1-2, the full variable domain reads DAMVIQNPRYQVTQFGKPVTLSCSQTLNHNVMYWYQQKSSQAPKLLFHYYDKDFNNEADTPDNFQSRRPNTSFCFLDIRSPGLGDTAMYLCATNPGHLMGGYTFGSGTRLTVV.

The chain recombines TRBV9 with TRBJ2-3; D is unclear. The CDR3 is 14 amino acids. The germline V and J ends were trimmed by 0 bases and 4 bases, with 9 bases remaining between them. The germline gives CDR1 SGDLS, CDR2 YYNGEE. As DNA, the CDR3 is TGTGCCAGCAGCGTAGATTTGGCCCCAGATACGCAGTATTTT. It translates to CASSVDLAPDTQYF.

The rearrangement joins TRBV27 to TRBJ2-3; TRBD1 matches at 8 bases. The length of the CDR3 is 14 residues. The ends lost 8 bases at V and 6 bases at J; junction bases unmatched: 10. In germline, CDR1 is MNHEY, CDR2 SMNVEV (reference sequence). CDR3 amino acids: CASAWTGSRDTQYF. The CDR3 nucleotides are TGTGCCAGCGCCTGGACAGGGTCTAGGGATACGCAGTATTTT.

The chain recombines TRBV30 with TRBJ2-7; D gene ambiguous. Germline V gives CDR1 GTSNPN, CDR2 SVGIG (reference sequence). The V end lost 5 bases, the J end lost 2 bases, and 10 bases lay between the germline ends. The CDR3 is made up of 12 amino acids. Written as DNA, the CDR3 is TGTGCCTGGTCGGCCTTGACCTACGAGCAGTACTTC. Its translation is CAWSALTYEQYF.

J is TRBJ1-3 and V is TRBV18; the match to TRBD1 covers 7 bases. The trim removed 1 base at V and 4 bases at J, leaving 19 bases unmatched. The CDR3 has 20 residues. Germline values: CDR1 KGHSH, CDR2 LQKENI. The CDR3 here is CASSPLRGPGGTVEGNTIYF. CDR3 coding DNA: TGTGCCAGCTCACCACTTCGAGGCCCGGGAGGGACAGTCGAAGGAAACACCATATATTTT.

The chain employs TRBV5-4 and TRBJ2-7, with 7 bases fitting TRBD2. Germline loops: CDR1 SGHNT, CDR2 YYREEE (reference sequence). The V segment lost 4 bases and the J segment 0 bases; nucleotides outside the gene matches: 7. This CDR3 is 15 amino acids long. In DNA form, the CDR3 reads TGTGCCAGCAGCGTAGCGGGTGGACTCTCCTACGAGCAGTACTTC. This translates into CASSVAGGLSYEQYF.

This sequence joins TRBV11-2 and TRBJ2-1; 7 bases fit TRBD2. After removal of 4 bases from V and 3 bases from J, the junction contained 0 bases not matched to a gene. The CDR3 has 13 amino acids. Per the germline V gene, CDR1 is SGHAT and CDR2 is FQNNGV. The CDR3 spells CASSWTSYNEQFF. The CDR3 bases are TGTGCCAGCAGCTGGACTAGCTACAATGAGCAGTTCTTC.

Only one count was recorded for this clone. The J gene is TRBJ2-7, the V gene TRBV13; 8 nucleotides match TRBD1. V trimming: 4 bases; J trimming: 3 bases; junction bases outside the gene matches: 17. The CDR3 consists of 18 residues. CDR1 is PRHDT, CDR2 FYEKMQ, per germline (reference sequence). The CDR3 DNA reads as TGTGCCAGCAGCTCTTGGACAGGGCGTATGGGAGTTCGCTACGAGCAGTACTTC. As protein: CASSSWTGRMGVRYEQYF.

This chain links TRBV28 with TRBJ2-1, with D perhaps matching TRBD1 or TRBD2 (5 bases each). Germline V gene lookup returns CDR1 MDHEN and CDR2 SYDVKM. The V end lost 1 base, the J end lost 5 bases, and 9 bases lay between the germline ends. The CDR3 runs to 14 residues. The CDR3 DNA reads TGTGCCAGCAGTTTATTAGGGACCAACAATGAGCAGTTCTTC. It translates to CASSLLGTNNEQFF.

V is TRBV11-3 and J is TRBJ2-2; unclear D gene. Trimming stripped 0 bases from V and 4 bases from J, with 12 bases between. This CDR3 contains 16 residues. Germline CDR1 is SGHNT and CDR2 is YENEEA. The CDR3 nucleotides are TGTGCCAGCAGCTTAGATCCGGGTTTTGTCACCGGGGAGCTGTTTTTT. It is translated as CASSLDPGFVTGELFF.

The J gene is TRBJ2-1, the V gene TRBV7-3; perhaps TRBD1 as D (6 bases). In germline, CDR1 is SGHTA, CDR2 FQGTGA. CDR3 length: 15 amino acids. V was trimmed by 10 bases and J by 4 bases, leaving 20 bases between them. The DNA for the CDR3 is TGTGCCACGACTCCCACAGGGCGATCTTACAATGAGCAGTTCTTC. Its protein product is CATTPTGRSYNEQFF.

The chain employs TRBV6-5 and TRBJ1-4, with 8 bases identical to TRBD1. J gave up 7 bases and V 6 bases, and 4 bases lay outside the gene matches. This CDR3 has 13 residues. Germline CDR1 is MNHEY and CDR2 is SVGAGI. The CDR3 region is CASRTDRAEKLFF. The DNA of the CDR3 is TGTGCCAGCAGAACGGACAGGGCTGAAAAACTGTTTTTT.

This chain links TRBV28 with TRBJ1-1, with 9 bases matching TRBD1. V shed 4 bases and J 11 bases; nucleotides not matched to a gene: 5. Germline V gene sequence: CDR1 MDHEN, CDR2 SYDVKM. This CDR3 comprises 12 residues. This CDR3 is CASSSGTGLAFF. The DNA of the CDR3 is TGTGCCAGCAGTTCAGGGACAGGGCTGGCTTTCTTT.

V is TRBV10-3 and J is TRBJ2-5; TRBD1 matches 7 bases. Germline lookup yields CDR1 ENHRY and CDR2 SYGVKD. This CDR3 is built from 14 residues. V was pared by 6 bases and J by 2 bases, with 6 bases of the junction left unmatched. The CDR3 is CAISANRGQETQYF. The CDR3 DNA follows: TGTGCCATCAGCGCTAACAGGGGACAAGAGACCCAGTACTTC.

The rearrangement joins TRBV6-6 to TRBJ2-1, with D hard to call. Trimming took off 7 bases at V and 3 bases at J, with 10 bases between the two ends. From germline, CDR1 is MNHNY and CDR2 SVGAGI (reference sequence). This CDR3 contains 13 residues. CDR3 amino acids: CASNTYGYNEQFF. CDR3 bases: TGTGCCAGCAACACCTATGGCTACAATGAGCAGTTCTTC.

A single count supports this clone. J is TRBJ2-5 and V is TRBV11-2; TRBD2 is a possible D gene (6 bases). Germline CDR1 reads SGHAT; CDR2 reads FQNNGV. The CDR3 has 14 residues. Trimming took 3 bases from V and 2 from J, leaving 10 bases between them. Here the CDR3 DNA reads TGTGCCAGCAGCTTGGGACTTCGACAAGAGACCCAGTACTTC. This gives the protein CASSLGLRQETQYF.